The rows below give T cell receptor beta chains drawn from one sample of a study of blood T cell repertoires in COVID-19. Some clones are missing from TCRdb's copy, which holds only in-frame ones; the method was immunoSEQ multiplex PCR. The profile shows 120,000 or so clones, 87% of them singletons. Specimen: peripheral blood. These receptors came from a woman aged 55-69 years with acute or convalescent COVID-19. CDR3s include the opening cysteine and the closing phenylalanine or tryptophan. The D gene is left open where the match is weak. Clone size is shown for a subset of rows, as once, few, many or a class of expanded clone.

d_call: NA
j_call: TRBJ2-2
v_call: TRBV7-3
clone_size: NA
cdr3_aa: CASRRLNTGELFF
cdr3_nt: TGTGCCAGCAGAAGACTGAACACCGGGGAGCTGTTTTTT

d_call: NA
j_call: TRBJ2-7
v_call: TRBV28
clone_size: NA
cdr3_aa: CASSKELEQYF
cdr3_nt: TGTGCCAGCAGCAAAGAGTTGGAGCAGTACTTC

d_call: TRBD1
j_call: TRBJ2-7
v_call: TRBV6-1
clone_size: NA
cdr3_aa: CASSERIGQGYEQYF
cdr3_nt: TGTGCCAGCAGTGAACGCATTGGACAGGGCTACGAGCAGTACTTC

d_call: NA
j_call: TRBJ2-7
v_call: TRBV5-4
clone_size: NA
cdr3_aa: CASSLGGRPSEQYF
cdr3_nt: TGTGCCAGCAGCTTGGGAGGGAGGCCTAGTGAGCAGTACTTC

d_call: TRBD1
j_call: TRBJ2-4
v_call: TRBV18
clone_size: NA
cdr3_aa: CASSPGTADIQYF
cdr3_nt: TGTGCCAGCTCACCAGGGACAGCGGACATTCAGTACTTC

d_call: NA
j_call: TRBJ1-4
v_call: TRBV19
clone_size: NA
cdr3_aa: CASIDTTNEKLFF
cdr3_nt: TGTGCCAGTATCGACACAACTAATGAAAAACTGTTTTTT

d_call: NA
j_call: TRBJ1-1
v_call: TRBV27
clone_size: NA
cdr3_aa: CASSLIGGRGTEAFF
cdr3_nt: TGTGCCAGCAGTTTAATAGGGGGACGAGGCACTGAAGCTTTCTTT

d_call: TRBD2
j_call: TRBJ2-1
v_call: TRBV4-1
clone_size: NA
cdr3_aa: CASSQEGGREYNEQFF
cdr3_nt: TGCGCCAGCAGCCAAGAAGGCGGGAGGGAATACAATGAGCAGTTCTTC

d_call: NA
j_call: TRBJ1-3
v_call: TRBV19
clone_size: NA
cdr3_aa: CASTSLGNTIYF
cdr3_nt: TGTGCCAGTACCTCTCTCGGAAACACCATATATTTT

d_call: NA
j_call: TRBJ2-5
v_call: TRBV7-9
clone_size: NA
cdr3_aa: CASSFGAAQETQYF
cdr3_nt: TGTGCCAGCAGCTTTGGGGCCGCTCAAGAGACCCAGTACTTC

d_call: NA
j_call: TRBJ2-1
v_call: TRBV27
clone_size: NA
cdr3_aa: CASSQRELKTNEQFF
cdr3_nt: TGTGCCAGCAGTCAGAGGGAACTCAAGACGAATGAGCAGTTCTTC

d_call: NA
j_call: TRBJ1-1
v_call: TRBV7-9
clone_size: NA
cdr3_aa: CASSLDGLTEAFF
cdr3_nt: TGTGCCAGCAGCTTAGACGGGTTGACTGAAGCTTTCTTT

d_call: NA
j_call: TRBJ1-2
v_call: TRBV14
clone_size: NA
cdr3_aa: CASSQDLRAMNGYTF
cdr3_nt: TGTGCCAGCAGCCAAGATCTGAGGGCAATGAATGGCTACACCTTC

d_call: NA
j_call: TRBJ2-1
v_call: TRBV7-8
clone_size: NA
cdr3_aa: CASSLLWWKRLNEQFF
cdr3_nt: TGTGCCAGCAGCTTATTATGGTGGAAGAGGCTTAATGAGCAGTTCTTC

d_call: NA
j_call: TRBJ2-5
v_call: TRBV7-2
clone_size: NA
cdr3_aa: CASSPPPAGETQYF
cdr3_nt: TGTGCCAGCAGCCCGCCCCCCGCGGGGGAGACCCAGTACTTC

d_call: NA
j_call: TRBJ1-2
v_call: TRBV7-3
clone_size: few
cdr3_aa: CASSPGGGGYGYTF
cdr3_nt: TGTGCCAGCAGCCCGGGTGGGGGGGGCTATGGCTACACCTTC

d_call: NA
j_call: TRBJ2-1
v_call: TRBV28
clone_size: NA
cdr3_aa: CASSLYFYEQFF
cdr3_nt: TGTGCCAGCAGTTTATATTTCTATGAGCAGTTCTTC

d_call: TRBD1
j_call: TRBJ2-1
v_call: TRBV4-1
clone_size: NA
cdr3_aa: CASSLPGTGKDGEQFF
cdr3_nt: TGCGCCAGCAGCCTCCCCGGGACAGGGAAAGACGGTGAGCAGTTCTTC

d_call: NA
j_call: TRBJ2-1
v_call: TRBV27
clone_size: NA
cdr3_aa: CASSLSPNGGYEQFF
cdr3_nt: TGTGCCAGCAGTTTATCGCCTAACGGGGGATATGAGCAGTTCTTC

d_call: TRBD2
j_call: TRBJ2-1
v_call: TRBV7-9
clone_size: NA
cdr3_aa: CASSTTSGVGGGNEQFF
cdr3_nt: TGTGCCAGCAGTACGACGTCGGGAGTCGGCGGGGGGAATGAGCAGTTCTTC

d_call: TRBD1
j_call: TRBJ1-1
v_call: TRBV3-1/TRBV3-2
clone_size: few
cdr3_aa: CASRPTGRNTEAFF
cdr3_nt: TGTGCCAGCAGGCCGACAGGGAGGAACACTGAAGCTTTCTTT

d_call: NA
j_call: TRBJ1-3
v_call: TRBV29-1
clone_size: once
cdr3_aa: CSVEHRAGNTIYF
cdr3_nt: TGCAGCGTTGAACACAGGGCCGGAAACACCATATATTTT

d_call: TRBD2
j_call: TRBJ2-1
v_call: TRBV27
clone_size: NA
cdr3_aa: CASSSLAGVYNEQFF
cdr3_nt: TGTGCCAGCAGTTCCCTAGCGGGGGTTTACAATGAGCAGTTCTTC

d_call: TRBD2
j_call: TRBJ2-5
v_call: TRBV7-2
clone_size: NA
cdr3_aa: CASSVGLAGETQYF
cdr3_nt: TGTGCCAGCAGCGTTGGACTAGCAGGAGAGACCCAGTACTTC

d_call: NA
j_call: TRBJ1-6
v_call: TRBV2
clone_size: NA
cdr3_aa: CASTIAVSPLHF
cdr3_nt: TGTGCCAGCACTATAGCGGTCTCACCCCTCCACTTT

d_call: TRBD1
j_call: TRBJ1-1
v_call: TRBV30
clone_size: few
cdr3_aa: CAWRGQGKDRATEAFF
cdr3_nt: TGTGCCTGGAGGGGACAGGGAAAAGATCGAGCCACTGAAGCTTTCTTT

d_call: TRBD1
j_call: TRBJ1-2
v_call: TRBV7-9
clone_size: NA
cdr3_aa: CASSFSGQVDGYTF
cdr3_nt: TGTGCCAGCAGCTTCTCCGGACAGGTCGATGGCTACACCTTC

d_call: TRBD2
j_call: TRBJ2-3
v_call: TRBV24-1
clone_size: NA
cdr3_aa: CATSDPGGGWQYF
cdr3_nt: TGTGCCACCAGTGATCCCGGGGGGGGATGGCAGTATTTT

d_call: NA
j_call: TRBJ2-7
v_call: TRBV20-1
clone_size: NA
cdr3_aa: CSAWQGYEQYF
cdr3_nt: TGCAGTGCTTGGCAGGGCTACGAGCAGTACTTC

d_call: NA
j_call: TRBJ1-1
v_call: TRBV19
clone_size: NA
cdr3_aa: CASSAGTSGTEAFF
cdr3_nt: TGTGCCAGTAGTGCCGGGACATCGGGGACTGAAGCTTTCTTT

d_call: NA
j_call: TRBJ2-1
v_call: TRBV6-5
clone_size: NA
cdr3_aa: CASSPQRSNEQFF
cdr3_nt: TGTGCCAGCAGTCCCCAAAGGAGCAATGAGCAGTTCTTC

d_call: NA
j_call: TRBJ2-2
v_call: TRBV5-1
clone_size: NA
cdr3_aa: CASSLDAGSVAGELFF
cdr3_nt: TGCGCCAGCAGCTTGGATGCAGGGTCGGTCGCCGGGGAGCTGTTTTTT

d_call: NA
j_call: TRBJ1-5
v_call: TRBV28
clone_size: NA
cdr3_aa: CASSLELEPQHF
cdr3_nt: TGTGCCAGCAGTTTAGAGTTGGAGCCCCAGCATTTT

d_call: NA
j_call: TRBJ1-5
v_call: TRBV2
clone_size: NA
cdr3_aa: CASRVRDNQPQHF
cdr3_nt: TGTGCCAGCAGAGTGCGGGACAATCAGCCCCAGCATTTT

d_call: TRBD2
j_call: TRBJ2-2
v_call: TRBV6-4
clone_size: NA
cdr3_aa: CASSTSGRSTGELFF
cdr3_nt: TGTGCCAGCAGCACTAGCGGGAGGAGCACCGGGGAGCTGTTTTTT

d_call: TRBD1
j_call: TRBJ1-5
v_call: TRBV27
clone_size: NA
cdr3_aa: CASSDLTGVHHQPQHF
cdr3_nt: TGTGCCAGCAGTGACCTAACAGGGGTACACCATCAGCCCCAGCATTTT

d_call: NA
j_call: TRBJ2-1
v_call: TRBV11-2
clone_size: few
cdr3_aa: CASSFRGPEYEFF
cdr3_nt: TGTGCCAGCAGCTTCCGCGGCCCAGAGTATGAGTTCTTC

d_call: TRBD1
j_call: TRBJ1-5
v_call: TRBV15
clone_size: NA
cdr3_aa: CATSRTGSNQPQHF
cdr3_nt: TGTGCCACCAGCAGGACAGGGTCCAATCAGCCCCAGCATTTT

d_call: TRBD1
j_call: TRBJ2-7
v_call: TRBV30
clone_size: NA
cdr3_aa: CAWRGTGGSYEQYF
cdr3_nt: TGTGCCTGGAGGGGGACAGGGGGGTCCTACGAGCAGTACTTC

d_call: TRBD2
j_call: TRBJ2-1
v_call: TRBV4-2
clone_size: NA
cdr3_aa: CASSPVAGDYYNEQFF
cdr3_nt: TGTGCCAGCAGCCCAGTAGCGGGAGACTACTACAATGAGCAGTTCTTC

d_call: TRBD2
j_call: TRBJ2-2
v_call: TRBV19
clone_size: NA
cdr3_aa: CASSNLGLGRTGELFF
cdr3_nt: TGTGCCAGTAGTAATTTGGGACTAGGTCGAACCGGGGAGCTGTTTTTT

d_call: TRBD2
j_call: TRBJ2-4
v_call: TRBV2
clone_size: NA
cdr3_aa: CASSQTSGRAGGLQYF
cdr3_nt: TGTGCCAGCAGCCAGACTAGCGGGAGGGCCGGTGGGCTTCAGTACTTC

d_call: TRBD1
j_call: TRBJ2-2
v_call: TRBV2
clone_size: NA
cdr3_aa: CASSRDRVSAGELFF
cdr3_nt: TGTGCCAGCAGTAGGGACAGGGTATCAGCCGGGGAGCTGTTTTTT

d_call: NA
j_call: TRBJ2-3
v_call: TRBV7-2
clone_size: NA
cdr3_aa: CASTDAGKLVDTQYF
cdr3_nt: TGTGCCAGCACCGATGCGGGAAAACTAGTGGATACGCAGTATTTT

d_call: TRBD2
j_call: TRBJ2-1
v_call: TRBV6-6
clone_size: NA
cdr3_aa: CASIPSGANEQFF
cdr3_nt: TGTGCCAGCATACCTAGCGGGGCTAATGAGCAGTTCTTC

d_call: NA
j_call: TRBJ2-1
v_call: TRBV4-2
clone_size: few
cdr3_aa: CASSHTLAVDYNEQFF
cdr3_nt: TGTGCCAGCAGCCACACCCTAGCCGTGGACTACAATGAGCAGTTCTTC

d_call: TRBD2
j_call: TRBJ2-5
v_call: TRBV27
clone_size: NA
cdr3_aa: CASSYRGGQETQYF
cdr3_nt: TGTGCCAGCAGTTACCGGGGGGGGCAAGAGACCCAGTACTTC

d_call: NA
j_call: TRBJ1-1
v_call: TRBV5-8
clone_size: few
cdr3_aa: CASSFEGQNTEAFF
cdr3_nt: TGTGCCAGCAGCTTTGAGGGACAGAACACTGAAGCTTTCTTT